This TCR beta chain was obtained from a study of T cells in localized non-small cell lung cancer. Study conclusions and caveats: Uninvolved neighboring lung showed the greatest T cell clonality, exceeding tumor. Only one tumor region was sequenced, so heterogeneity remains possible.

This CDR3 has 15 amino acids. Germline trimming cut 6 bases from V and 4 bases from J; bases unmatched to any gene: 8. Germline values: CDR1 LNHDA, CDR2 SQIVND (reference sequence). Repertoires were generated with immunoSEQ multiplex PCR, while TCRdb's copy carries only in-frame clones and drops some. The table records about 1,400 clones, nearly 30% of them present only once. Comment on this clone: Antigen: not known.

The chain recombines TRBV19 with TRBJ1-1; 10 bases are shared with TRBD1. The sample consisted of lung tumor tissue, taken before any cancer treatment. This TCR was recovered from a male donor at least 60 years old with stage I squamous cell lung carcinoma. This CDR3 reads CASSDLTGGRTEAFF. As DNA, the CDR3 is TGTGCCAGTAGCGACCTGACAGGGGGCCGCACTGAAGCTTTCTTT.